The 26 T cell receptor beta chains reported below all come from one sample, sequenced in a study of cytomegalovirus exposure and HLA in healthy donors. Using immunoSEQ multiplex PCR, the repertoire was profiled, and TCRdb retains in-frame clones only, with some absent. The sample gives 95,000 to 150,000 clones, approximately 87% of which show up once; 6% to 7% is in the top ten. Sequencing was done on a sample of PBMCs. The receptors shown here come from a woman aged 18-29 years in good health and CMV-seropositive.

The V and J genes are TRBV6-1 and TRBJ1-2, with 11 bases aligning to TRBD1. V lost 4 bases to trimming and J lost 6 bases; unmatched junction nucleotides: 7. CDR1 is MNHNS, CDR2 SASEGT, per germline. The CDR3 consists of 15 residues. The DNA for the CDR3 is TGTGCCAGCAGTGTAAAGGGACAGGGGGTAGATGGCTACACCTTC. This gives the protein CASSVKGQGVDGYTF.

The chain is built from TRBV5-6 and TRBJ2-3, with 12 nucleotides matching TRBD2. Per the germline V gene, CDR1 is SGHDT and CDR2 is YYEEEE. There are 16 residues in the CDR3. V lost 4 bases and J lost 7; bases outside the gene matches: 10. In DNA, the CDR3 is TGTGCCAGCAGCGGAAGACTAGCGGGAGTGGGGAATACGCAGTATTTT. Amino acids: CASSGRLAGVGNTQYF. The full variable domain, with the rest looked up from reference TRBV5-6 and TRBJ2-3, is DAGVTQSPTHLIKTRGQQVTLRCSPKSGHDTVSWYQQALGQGPQFIFQYYEEEERQRGNFPDRFSGHQFPNYSSELNVNALLLGDSALYLCASSGRLAGVGNTQYFGPGTRLTVL.

The rearrangement uses TRBV6-6 and TRBJ1-1; D ambiguous. This CDR3 region has 13 residues. Germline V gene lookup returns CDR1 MNHNY and CDR2 SVGAGI (reference sequence). V lost 2 bases and J 1 base, leaving 5 bases between the germline ends. This chain's CDR3 is CASSYVQNTEAFF. In nucleotides, the CDR3 is TGTGCCAGCAGTTACGTACAGAACACTGAAGCTTTCTTT.

The V and J genes are TRBV5-1 and TRBJ1-4; D perhaps matches TRBD1 (5 bases). Germline assignment: CDR1 SGHRS and CDR2 YFSETQ. Trimming removed 3 bases at V and 8 bases at J, with 14 bases between. There are 14 residues in the CDR3. The CDR3 spells CASSSPGSGEKLFF. The CDR3 DNA sequence: TGCGCCAGCAGCTCCCCAGGGTCAGGCGAAAAACTGTTTTTT.

The V call is TRBV11-2, the J call TRBJ2-5, with 9 nucleotides matching TRBD2. Germline trimming cut 1 base from V and 4 bases from J; bases unmatched to any gene: 10. Germline V CDR1 and CDR2: SGHAT, FQNNGV. The CDR3 runs 17 residues. CDR3 sequence (DNA): TGTGCCAGCAGCTTAGGTGTAGCGGGAGTAGGGCGAGAGACCCAGTACTTC. It is translated as CASSLGVAGVGRETQYF.

CDR3 bases: TGTGCCAGCACCCCGGGGGGCTTCATGAACACTGAAGCTTTCTTT. It encodes CASTPGGFMNTEAFF. V usage is TRBV28 and J usage is TRBJ1-1; a weak D match, TRBD1 (6 bases). CDR3 size: 15 residues. Germline CDR1 MDHEN, CDR2 SYDVKM. V lost 7 bases, J lost 0 bases, and 15 bases lay in between. Looking up the rest from reference TRBV28 and TRBJ1-1 gives the full variable domain: DVKVTQSSRYLVKRTGEKVFLECVQDMDHENMFWYRQDPGLGLRLIYFSYDVKMKEKGDIPEGYSVSREKKERFSLILESASTNQTSMYLCASTPGGFMNTEAFFGQGTRLTVV.

The V and J genes are TRBV9 and TRBJ1-5, with a possible D match to TRBD1 (6 bases). Per the germline V gene, CDR1 is SGDLS and CDR2 is YYNGEE. The ends were cut back, 4 bases at V and 2 bases at J, with 13 bases in the middle. The CDR3 totals 15 residues. CDR3 in amino acids: CASSSGPGGNQPQHF. The CDR3 coding sequence is TGTGCCAGCAGCTCGGGACCAGGGGGCAATCAGCCCCAGCATTTT. The variable domain in full, with the rest retrieved from reference TRBV9 and TRBJ1-5, is DSGVTQTPKHLITATGQRVTLRCSPRSGDLSVYWYQQSLDQGLQFLIQYYNGEERAKGNILERFSAQQFPDLHSELNLSSLELGDSALYFCASSSGPGGNQPQHFGDGTRLSIL.

This rearrangement joins TRBV30 to TRBJ1-2; TRBD1 might be the D (6 bases). CDR1 is GTSNPN and CDR2 is SVGIG in the germline V gene (reference sequence). Trimming stripped 0 bases from V and 8 bases from J, with 13 bases between. CDR3 size: 13 residues. The CDR3 nucleotides are TGTGCCTGGAGTGTACGGGGGGCGAGGGGCTACACCTTC. This sequence encodes CAWSVRGARGYTF.

The gene calls are TRBV11-3 and TRBJ2-7; 9 bases are shared with TRBD1. V lost 5 bases and J lost 2; bases outside the gene matches: 7. CDR1 is SGHNT and CDR2 is YENEEA in the germline V gene. The CDR3 is 15 residues long. CDR3 region: CASSTRTGDPYEQYF. In DNA, the CDR3 is TGTGCCAGCAGCACCCGGACAGGGGACCCCTACGAGCAGTACTTC.

This chain links TRBV9 with TRBJ2-3, with a tentative D call TRBD2 (6 bases). The V gene lost 4 bases and the J gene lost 1 base, with 10 bases spanning the gap. The germline V gene has CDR1 SGDLS and CDR2 YYNGEE. The CDR3 loop spans 14 amino acids. The CDR3 reads CASSWDWGTDTQYF. The DNA of the CDR3 is TGTGCCAGCAGCTGGGACTGGGGCACAGATACGCAGTATTTT.

The chain combines TRBV5-1 with TRBJ1-1; D is uncertain. The CDR3 covers 15 residues. Germline CDR1 and CDR2: SGHRS and YFSETQ. The ends were cut back, 4 bases at V and 0 bases at J, with 13 bases in the middle. The CDR3 coding sequence is TGCGCCAGCAGCGAAAACTACCGTATGAACACTGAAGCTTTCTTT. It translates to CASSENYRMNTEAFF.

There are a few counts of this clone. This chain joins TRBV30 and TRBJ2-7; the D gene is possibly TRBD1 (6 bases). Deletions cut 5 bases from V and 3 bases from J, with 11 bases between. The CDR3 totals 12 residues. Germline V gene sequence: CDR1 GTSNPN, CDR2 SVGIG (reference sequence). Here the CDR3 DNA reads TGTGCCTGGGGGGACAACGACTACGAGCAGTACTTC. Encoded protein: CAWGDNDYEQYF.

V and J are TRBV7-9 and TRBJ1-1; weak D call: TRBD1 (6 bases). This CDR3 is built from 13 residues. V was pared by 10 bases and J by 2 bases, with 14 bases between. Germline loops: CDR1 SEHNR, CDR2 FQNEAQ (reference sequence). The CDR3 DNA reads TGTGCCATCTCGGGGGGCGCCAACACTGAAGCTTTCTTT. Translating gives CAISGGANTEAFF.

This clone was recorded a few times. V and J are TRBV13 and TRBJ2-7, with 7 bases matching TRBD2. Germline lookup yields CDR1 PRHDT and CDR2 FYEKMQ (reference sequence). V lost 5 bases to trimming and J lost 7 bases; unmatched junction nucleotides: 5. The CDR3 extends over 12 amino acids. CDR3 amino acids: CASSPDGREQYF. In nucleotides, the CDR3 is TGTGCCAGCAGCCCAGACGGGAGGGAGCAGTACTTC.

V is TRBV19 and J is TRBJ1-5; 7 positions match TRBD1. V dropped 7 bases and J dropped 4; count of bases not matched to a gene: 7. The CDR3 contains 14 residues. Germline V CDR1 and CDR2: LNHDA, SQIVND (reference sequence). The CDR3 nucleotides are TGTGCCAGTACTCCGGGACAGAGGAATCAGCCCCAGCATTTT. Translating gives CASTPGQRNQPQHF. The variable domain in full, with the rest retrieved from reference TRBV19 and TRBJ1-5, is DGGITQSPKYLFRKEGQNVTLSCEQNLNHDAMYWYRQDPGQGLRLIYYSQIVNDFQKGDIAEGYSVSREKKESFPLTVTSAQKNPTAFYLCASTPGQRNQPQHFGDGTRLSIL.

V is TRBV9 and J is TRBJ2-1; 10 bases agree with TRBD1. V was clipped by 4 bases and J by 6 bases; unmatched bases: 10. This CDR3 contains 16 residues. Germline V gene sequence: CDR1 SGDLS, CDR2 YYNGEE. CDR3 coding DNA: TGTGCCAGCAGCCACACCGGGACAGGGGTAGGCAATGAGCAGTTCTTC. Translated, it gives CASSHTGTGVGNEQFF.

This clone was seen just once. DNA of the CDR3: TGCAGCGCCCTCTCGGGCTATGGCTACACCTTC. Its protein is CSALSGYGYTF. The chain has TRBV29-1 and TRBJ1-2; D uncertain. The germline V gene encodes CDR1 SQVTM and CDR2 ANQGSEA. Trimming took 7 bases from V and 4 from J, leaving 10 bases between them. This CDR3 is 11 amino acids long. The variable domain in full, completed from reference TRBV29-1 and TRBJ1-2, reads SAVISQKPSRDICQRGTSLTIQCQVDSQVTMMFWYRQQPGQSLTLIATANQGSEATYESGFVIDKFPISRPNLTFSTLTVSNMSPEDSSIYLCSALSGYGYTFGSGTRLTVV.

CDR3 sequence (DNA): TGTGCCAGCAGCTCCTTGAGCGGGGGTTACTACGAGCAGTACTTC. It yields the protein CASSSLSGGYYEQYF. This chain connects TRBV5-4 to TRBJ2-7; TRBD2 agrees at 8 bases. The trim removed 3 bases at V and 3 bases at J, leaving 8 bases unmatched. Germline V lookup: CDR1 SGHNT, CDR2 YYREEE (reference sequence). The CDR3 runs 15 residues.

CDR3 loop: CASSPGVLTGELFF. The CDR3, as DNA: TGTGCCAGTAGTCCCGGAGTCTTAACCGGGGAGCTGTTTTTT. V is TRBV19 and J is TRBJ2-2; no clear D gene. V lost 5 bases and J 5 bases, leaving 12 bases between the germline ends. The CDR3 is made up of 14 amino acids. Per germline, CDR1 LNHDA and CDR2 SQIVND (reference sequence).

The J gene is TRBJ2-3, the V gene TRBV7-3, with 8 nucleotides matching TRBD1. V lost 4 bases, J lost 4 bases, and 7 bases stayed unmatched. Germline CDR1 reads SGHTA; CDR2 reads FQGTGA. This CDR3 spans 15 amino acids. The CDR3 DNA sequence: TGTGCCAGCAGCTCGACAGGGGTAAACCCAGATACGCAGTATTTT. Translated: CASSSTGVNPDTQYF.

The rearrangement links TRBV5-6 to TRBJ1-2, with TRBD1 as a possible D gene (5 bases). Per germline, CDR1 SGHDT and CDR2 YYEEEE. This CDR3 has 13 residues. V was cut by 4 bases and J by 8 bases, with 15 bases left in between. The CDR3 sequence is CASSLAGSRGYTF. The CDR3 DNA follows: TGTGCCAGCAGCCTGGCAGGGTCGAGGGGCTACACCTTC.

The V gene is TRBV5-4, the J gene TRBJ2-6; 7 bases fit TRBD2. This CDR3 comprises 16 residues. V lost 4 bases, J lost 1 base, and 5 bases stayed unmatched. CDR1 is SGHNT and CDR2 is YYREEE in the germline V gene (reference sequence). This chain's CDR3 is CASSLGAGSGANVLTF. Written as DNA, the CDR3 is TGTGCCAGCAGCCTTGGAGCGGGATCTGGGGCCAACGTCCTGACTTTC.

The rearrangement uses TRBV11-2 and TRBJ2-7; weak D call: TRBD2 (5 bases). Trimming shortened V by 4 bases and J by 6 bases, and 16 bases separated the two germline ends. CDR1 is SGHAT, CDR2 FQNNGV, per germline. This CDR3 spans 14 amino acids. The DNA of the CDR3 is TGTGCCAGCAGCTCGGACTCCGGTGTCGGCGAGCAGTACTTC. This codes for CASSSDSGVGEQYF.

The V and J genes are TRBV5-8 and TRBJ2-7, with a possible D match to TRBD2 (7 bases). This CDR3 contains 19 residues. Germline V gene sequence: CDR1 SGHTS, CDR2 YDEGEE. Trimming cost V 4 bases and J 2 bases, with 28 bases left between them. The CDR3, as DNA: TGTGCCAGCAGCCATGGAAGATCGGGGGGCGCGGGGCTCCCCTACGAGCAGTACTTC. Protein sequence: CASSHGRSGGAGLPYEQYF.

The chain joins TRBV5-6 to TRBJ2-7; D is possibly TRBD2 (5 bases). This CDR3 is built from 14 residues. CDR1 and CDR2 (germline): SGHDT, YYEEEE. The germline V and J ends were trimmed by 0 bases and 3 bases, with 10 bases remaining between them. This CDR3 reads CASSLDDSVYEQYF. The CDR3, as DNA: TGTGCCAGCAGCTTGGATGATAGCGTCTACGAGCAGTACTTC.

The rearrangement uses TRBV5-1 and TRBJ2-7; TRBD2 might be the D (6 bases). The CDR3 runs to 14 residues. Per germline, CDR1 SGHRS and CDR2 YFSETQ. With 1 base removed from V and 3 bases from J, the gap between germline ends came to 11 bases. The CDR3 is CASSLQGGNYEQYF. CDR3 sequence (DNA): TGCGCCAGCAGCTTGCAGGGCGGGAACTACGAGCAGTACTTC. The whole variable domain, filled in from reference TRBV5-1 and TRBJ2-7, reads KAGVTQTPRYLIKTRGQQVTLSCSPISGHRSVSWYQQTPGQGLQFLFEYFSETQRNKGNFPGRFSGRQFSNSRSEMNVSTLELGDSALYLCASSLQGGNYEQYFGPGTRLTVT.